One T cell receptor beta chain is described in this entry. Method: immunoSEQ multiplex PCR; TCRdb's copy keeps in-frame clones and lacks some. The profile covers roughly 2,000,000 clones, with about 94% appearing a single time and more than 1.5% taken by the ten largest. These data belong to a study of shared clonotypes between healthy human individuals. Naive CD8 cells lacked CD45RO, underwent positive selection for CCR7 and left out terminally differentiated effector memory CD45RA+ cells. The specimen was naive CD8+ T cells from PBMCs. This sequence originates from a man between 18 and 29 years old in good health. Some clones in this sample may be carry-over from other donors' samples.

This CDR3 reads CASREGRTYEQYF. In nucleotides, the CDR3 is TGTGCCAGCCGTGAGGGCAGAACCTACGAGCAGTACTTC. This chain joins TRBV27 and TRBJ2-7, with a weak D call TRBD2 (5 bases). The germline V and J ends were trimmed by 8 bases and 2 bases, with 13 bases remaining between them. Germline V gene lookup returns CDR1 MNHEY and CDR2 SMNVEV (reference sequence). The CDR3 is made up of 13 amino acids.